Sequencing of this T cell receptor (beta chain) was carried out in a study of cytomegalovirus exposure and HLA in healthy donors (dated by TCRdb to 2016 to 2017). With regard to the full study: An earlier analysis of some 620 of the donors reported 276 Gb of sequence data and around 110 million unique TCR beta sequences obtained from around 190 million T cells. The study was designed to test whether signatures of past pathogen exposure could be identified by cataloging public T cell receptors. The study combined high-throughput TCR immunosequencing, statistical association of individual TCRs with disease status, and machine learning to predict cytomegalovirus infection status. A later analysis re-examined previously published TCR beta repertoires from more than 650 donors and added high-resolution HLA genotyping to investigate patterns of TCR occurrence. The study profiled the T cell repertoires of some 610 subjects by immunosequencing and related them to cytomegalovirus serostatus. Among the roughly 410 genotyped donors, around 81% belonged to the genetic ancestry cluster associated with self-reported Caucasian donors. An early release that covered some 640 HLA-typed donors contained about 290 gigabases of sequencing data and tens of millions of unique TCR sequences. Alongside the repertoire data, information on donor age, sex, ethnicity and CMV serostatus was compiled. Every discovery cohort repertoire had been produced on one sequencing platform. On average, 235,054 unique TCR beta nucleotide sequences were sequenced per donor among 398 genotyped donors of the cohort, with roughly 19% of those sequences being non-productive. Because of strong linkage in the cohort, roughly five DR-DQ haplotypes were treated as single units for association and clustering. A later genetic analysis took genome-wide SNP genotypes for about 55% of the roughly 700 donors and used that subset as a discovery cohort. Typing coverage varied by locus: about 620-630 donors for A, B, C, DRB1 and DQB1; more than 500 for DQA1; more than 600 for DPA1; under 490 for DPB1. Along with the roughly 670-subject first cohort, a separate validation cohort of over 90 different subjects was used. Rather than using new phenotypic data, the later analysis identified candidate immune exposures from TCR beta sequences and from how often those sequences occurred across donors. Class I and class II HLA loci were covered by the typing at four-digit resolution. In an earlier analysis of over 550 of the donors, high-throughput TCR beta sequencing was used to judge whether each TCR beta V gene segment behaved as functional or pseudogenic.

Broad study findings and their caveats: This cohort had only TCR beta chains sequenced, and the lack of alpha or paired-chain data limited which features could be detected. In a later analysis, the rate of TCR association differed among HLA loci, with DRB1 alleles having the most associated TCRs and HLA-C alleles having the fewest. When HLA alleles, especially DR and DQ, strongly co-occurred, attributing TCR associations to individual alleles was difficult. A later analysis found that most CMV-associated TCR beta chains appeared HLA-restricted, with HLA associations seemingly driven largely by CMV exposure. Across donors, most TCR sequences were observed very rarely, whereas some public TCRs were present in many individuals. In a later genetic analysis, fewer N-insertions in productive TCRs were reported among donors in an Asian-associated ancestry cluster than the approximately 710-donor mean. The study listed 150 to 200 TCR beta chains as associated with cytomegalovirus. Linkage disequilibrium might explain the correlated functional status among segregating V segments, but an unknown experimental factor could not be ruled out. A cluster of highly shared sequence variants was judged likely to be a technical artifact of the sequencing pipeline. Because counts were too low, under 20 rarely observed V segments, including chromosome 9 orphons, were left out of the earlier analysis of a few hundred of the donors. Because some donors lacked HLA typing at each locus, the association tests relied only on the typed subset. An earlier analysis of approximately 590 of the donors showed that most TCR beta V segments appeared in productive rearrangements either about 87% or about 30% of the time, which broadly matched IMGT annotations. Some IMGT-functional V segments, including TRBV6-2 and TRBV6-3, could not be told apart with the 87-base-pair reads, so those segments were excluded. It was suggested by the authors that the approach could potentially be generalized to other disease states and immunological phenotypes. A later analysis found that HLA-associated TCR beta chains were more clonally expanded and had lower generation probabilities than equally common non-associated chains. V-gene and J-gene trimming of TCR beta chains was associated with a missense DCLRE1C variant in a later genetic analysis, and the association was replicated in an independent cohort. Immune exposure information for the cohort was limited to CMV serostatus. A later analysis associated about 16,000 TCR beta sequences with specific HLA alleles at a false discovery rate of 0.05. In both the original and validation cohorts, the classifier was reported to diagnose cytomegalovirus status with high specificity and sensitivity. According to a later analysis, parvovirus B19, influenza, CMV and Epstein-Barr virus appeared linked to several top co-occurrence clusters. A further reported finding was that TCR beta sequences accurately predicted the HLA-A and HLA-B alleles for most subjects in the first cohort. In vitro tests confirmed that a few of the cytomegalovirus-associated TCR beta chains recognize cytomegalovirus antigens. Presence/absence analyses assumed roughly uniform sequencing depth across donors, an assumption that may not hold.

The cohort was made up of 500 to 850 healthy bone marrow donors. At the time of sampling, all cohort members were nominally healthy, though unrecorded immune exposures were likely present. The donor was CMV seronegative and belonged to the group of 352 seronegative cohort members. Every donor gave a peripheral blood sample, and the peripheral blood mononuclear cells from that sample were used for TCR beta sequencing. The Qiagen DNeasy Blood Extraction Kit was used to extract genomic DNA from the blood cell samples. Library construction relied on the immunoSEQ multiplex PCR assay. The multiplex PCR relied on a mix of 60 forward primers for TCR Vbeta segments and 13 reverse primers for TCR Jbeta segments. The CDR3 region of rearranged TCR beta genes was amplified from genomic DNA with a multiplex PCR assay. On the Illumina HiSeq System, the amplified TCR beta libraries were sequenced as 87-base-pair reads. The authors' pipeline ran thus. A later analysis tallied tens of millions of unique TCR beta chains across the approximately 670 repertoires, and approximately 11 million of those chains were shared by two or more donors. Raw reads were error-corrected and collapsed into unique sequences with a nearest-neighbor algorithm that merged closely related sequences to remove PCR and sequencing errors. V, D and J gene segments were assigned by aligning CDR3 sequences to IMGT reference sequences. For a sequence to be retained, at least a six-nucleotide match to both a V gene segment and a J gene segment was required. Rearrangements were classified as productive when the CDR3 lacked stop codons and remained in frame with V and J, and all other rearrangements were classified as non-productive. CDR3 was defined by IMGT convention, running from the second conserved V-encoded cysteine to the conserved J-encoded phenylalanine. The earlier analysis of about 610 of the donors excluded sequences that lacked an unambiguous match to a single V gene segment. In an earlier analysis of some 590 of the donors, a V segment was called functional when productive rearrangements were above 56.7%, and segregating when the standard deviation between donors exceeded 5%. A statistical classification framework was developed to diagnose cytomegalovirus status using the catalog of TCR beta chain sequences. V and J gene assignment, in a later analysis, came from comparing TCR nucleotide sequences with IMGT/GENE-DB human TR gene sequences. The TCRdist pipeline was used in a later analysis to assign CDR3 sequences and most-parsimonious VDJ recombination scenarios. A later analysis defined each TCR beta chain by its CDR3 amino acid sequence plus V-gene family, and excluded reads lacking a unique V-gene family. A later analysis removed several hundred highly shared, low-generation-probability nucleotide sequences to deal with suspected cross-contamination and a sequencing artifact. In a later analysis, a clonal expansion index was calculated for each public chain from normalized within-repertoire ranks of inferred template counts. A later analysis computed generation probabilities with a VDJ recombination model fitted to out-of-frame rearrangements, and checked the results against IGoR. In a later analysis, TCR-TCR, TCR-HLA and TCR-CMV co-occurrence was scored with hypergeometric tests, and a repertoire-size bias correction was applied to TCR pairs. False discovery rates were estimated in a later analysis by permuting HLA or CMV assignments 20 times. In a later analysis, co-occurring TCRs were grouped using DBSCAN, with TCRdist sequence similarity added in when clustering inside HLA-allele-positive subsets. For co-occurrence clustering, repertoires with fewer than 30,000 or more than 120,000 public chains were excluded, along with a handful of repertoires with anomalous nucleotide sharing. Entries here come from immuneACCESS through TCRdb and include only in-frame sequences with V and J called. Some clones fail to appear in such tables; in the studies checked, an unresolved V gene covers under half of the shortfall, and the cause of the remainder is unknown. V and J calls and clone size are as listed in that table; D and trimming were resolved from the DNA. Recorded for this sample are approximately 100,000 clones; roughly 76% of them occurred a single time. The ten largest clones add up to 1.2% of the sample.

The germline V gene (reference sequence) sets CDR1 to GTSNPN and CDR2 to SVGIG. The CDR3, cysteine through phenylalanine, is 13 amino acids long. The kept DNA is CDR3 alone, 39 bases in frame from the first base. V loses 2 bases of germline sequence and J loses 1 base, and the interval between the two ends is 9 bases. Notes on this clone: Its cognate antigen has yet to be identified. No much larger clone is present one base from it, and per-base qualities are unavailable.

Sequenced material: PBMCs. This TCR came from a female donor in good health and CMV-seronegative. The sequence is built from TRBV30 and TRBJ2-7; TRBD2 is possibly the D segment (5 matching bases). The DNA sequence is given as TGTGCCTGGAGTTGGCGGAGGTCCTACGAGCAGTACTTC. Its translation is CAWSWRRSYEQYF.